This T cell receptor beta chain is drawn from a study of patients and donors after allogeneic stem cell transplantation. This clonotype has more than one count but fewer than ten. TCRdb passed the RT-PCR reads through MiXCR, listing each CDR3 protein once. The sample yields 400,000 to 450,000 distinct CDR3 sequences, around 15% seen once. The CDR3 length is 15 residues. V was clipped by 5 bases and J by 2 bases, with 16 bases between them. The receptor's source is a human donor who was either an allogeneic HSCT recipient or a stem cell or donor lymphocyte infusion donor (not recorded which). It is not recorded whose cells these are; they may come from a transplant donor. Sequencing was carried out using blood, either unsorted or a sorted T cell fraction (not recorded which). The chain uses TRBV12-3 or TRBV12-4 and TRBJ2-7; no firm D call. CDR3 region: CASSPIDMIPYEQYF. The CDR3 nucleotides are TGTGCCAGCAGTCCGATAGACATGATACCCTACGAGCAGTACTTC.